The 26 T cell receptor beta chains below all came from one sample that was sequenced in a study of T cell changes during pregnancy in multiple sclerosis. Sequenced by immunoSEQ multiplex PCR; TCRdb stores in-frame clones only, minus some. The table has just under 95,000 clones, almost 95% seen once. The specimen was peripheral blood, collected in the first trimester of pregnancy. Every receptor here comes from a female donor with multiple sclerosis, enrolled in a pregnancy study.

This chain uses TRBV30 with TRBJ2-5; 7 bases align to TRBD2. The V gene end was trimmed by 4 bases and the J gene end by 1 base; junction bases not matched to a gene: 0. This CDR3 is 12 amino acids long. Germline-derived CDR1 and CDR2 are GTSNPN and SVGIG (reference sequence). CDR3 region: CAWTSGQETQYF. The CDR3 DNA follows: TGTGCCTGGACTAGCGGCCAAGAGACCCAGTACTTC.

The chain recombines TRBV29-1 with TRBJ1-2, with 9 positions matching TRBD1. The CDR3 is made up of 14 amino acids. V was pared by 4 bases and J by 4 bases, with 7 bases of the junction left unmatched. CDR1 is SQVTM and CDR2 is ANQGSEA in the germline V gene. CDR3 amino acids: CSVVKQGAGYGYTF. The CDR3 region has the DNA TGCAGCGTTGTCAAACAGGGGGCGGGCTATGGCTACACCTTC.

The V gene is TRBV28, the J gene TRBJ1-4, with D possibly being TRBD1 (6 bases). The germline V gene encodes CDR1 MDHEN and CDR2 SYDVKM. This CDR3 has 15 residues. Trimming took 4 bases from V and 8 from J, leaving 17 bases between them. CDR3 sequence (DNA): TGTGCCAGCAGTTCCCAGACAGGCGGCGGGGAAAAACTGTTTTTT. It yields the protein CASSSQTGGGEKLFF. The full variable domain, with the rest looked up from reference TRBV28 and TRBJ1-4, is DVKVTQSSRYLVKRTGEKVFLECVQDMDHENMFWYRQDPGLGLRLIYFSYDVKMKEKGDIPEGYSVSREKKERFSLILESASTNQTSMYLCASSSQTGGGEKLFFGSGTQLSVL.

V usage is TRBV5-1 and J usage is TRBJ2-1, with D unresolved. CDR3 size: 15 residues. V was shortened by 0 bases and J by 6 bases, with 13 bases between the two germline ends. CDR1 and CDR2 (germline): SGHRS, YFSETQ. The chain's CDR3 is CASSLDGGRPNEQFF. DNA for the CDR3: TGCGCCAGCAGCTTGGATGGTGGCAGGCCCAATGAGCAGTTCTTC.

The chain carries TRBV4-1 and TRBJ2-3; tentatively, D is TRBD2 (5 bases). The CDR3 contains 15 residues. Trimming took off 4 bases at V and 0 bases at J, with 11 bases between the two ends. Looked up from germline, CDR1 is MGHRA and CDR2 is YSYEKL. DNA for the CDR3: TGCGCCAGCAGCCTTGAACAGCGGAGCACAGATACGCAGTATTTT. It translates to CASSLEQRSTDTQYF.

This chain uses TRBV28 with TRBJ2-5, with 7 bases fitting TRBD2. The CDR3 spans 15 residues. CDR1 and CDR2 (germline): MDHEN, SYDVKM. The V gene end was trimmed by 4 bases and the J gene end by 5 bases; junction bases not matched to a gene: 10. This CDR3 reads CASSWGGRPGETQYF. Written as DNA, the CDR3 is TGTGCCAGCAGTTGGGGGGGGAGGCCAGGGGAGACCCAGTACTTC.

This rearrangement joins TRBV27 to TRBJ2-5; D not certain. V gave up 1 base and J gave up 5 bases, with 11 bases separating them. Germline V gene data show CDR1 as MNHEY and CDR2 as SMNVEV (reference sequence). This CDR3 is 14 amino acids long. As DNA, the CDR3 is TGTGCCAGCAGTTTATTAGCAGCGAGGGAGACCCAGTACTTC. Translating it yields CASSLLAARETQYF.

The CDR3 protein is CASTIPGQGIHEQYF. In nucleotides, the CDR3 is TGTGCCAGCACTATACCGGGACAGGGGATACACGAGCAGTACTTC. The rearrangement joins TRBV28 to TRBJ2-7; the match to TRBD1 covers 10 bases. Looked up from germline, CDR1 is MDHEN and CDR2 is SYDVKM. The length of the CDR3 is 15 residues. V dropped 7 bases and J dropped 5; count of bases not matched to a gene: 11. Full variable domain (missing parts from reference TRBV28 and TRBJ2-7): DVKVTQSSRYLVKRTGEKVFLECVQDMDHENMFWYRQDPGLGLRLIYFSYDVKMKEKGDIPEGYSVSREKKERFSLILESASTNQTSMYLCASTIPGQGIHEQYFGPGTRLTVT.

The V gene is TRBV29-1, the J gene TRBJ2-2; the match to TRBD2 covers 7 bases. Unmatched junction bases numbered 3, after V lost 6 bases and J lost 2 bases. The CDR3 runs to 13 residues. The germline gives CDR1 SQVTM, CDR2 ANQGSEA. This chain's CDR3 is CSVLAANTGELFF. Written as DNA, the CDR3 is TGCAGCGTCCTAGCGGCCAACACCGGGGAGCTGTTTTTT.

The CDR3, as DNA: TGTGCCAGCAGCCCCCCGGGGCTAGCGGGGCCTAGGGAGCAGTTCTTC. This codes for CASSPPGLAGPREQFF. This sequence joins TRBV7-3 and TRBJ2-1; 9 nucleotides match TRBD2. Germline trimming cut 5 bases from V and 10 bases from J; bases unmatched to any gene: 15. The length of the CDR3 is 16 residues. Germline V gives CDR1 SGHTA, CDR2 FQGTGA.

The chain employs TRBV6-4 and TRBJ2-6, with a tentative D call TRBD1 (5 bases). Trimming pared 6 bases from V and 2 bases from J, leaving 5 bases between. Germline V gene lookup returns CDR1 MRHNA and CDR2 SNTAGT. This CDR3 region has 13 residues. The CDR3 region is CASRGAGANVLTF. The CDR3 DNA reads as TGTGCCAGCAGAGGGGCTGGGGCCAACGTCCTGACTTTC.

The chain has TRBV29-1 and TRBJ1-2; D might be TRBD1 (5 bases). The CDR3 consists of 14 residues. Germline V gene lookup returns CDR1 SQVTM and CDR2 ANQGSEA. The ends were cut back, 4 bases at V and 5 bases at J, with 17 bases in the middle. The CDR3 here is CSVGRRPGGYGYTF. DNA for the CDR3: TGCAGCGTTGGAAGGCGTCCCGGGGGGTATGGCTACACCTTC.

A remark on this clone: The junction does not match germline at one end; this may be a read error. This chain uses TRBV14 with TRBJ2-2, with 11 bases lining up with TRBD2. The CDR3 loop spans 19 amino acids. The germline CDR1 and CDR2 sequences are SGHDN and FVKESK. CDR3 amino acids: CASSHPGTSGTVNSGELFF. CDR3 nucleotides: TGTGCCAGCAGCCATCCCGGGACTAGCGGTACCGTGAACTCCGGGGAGCTGTTTTTT.

The chain has TRBV27 and TRBJ2-1, with 9 nucleotides matching TRBD2. Germline V lookup: CDR1 MNHEY, CDR2 SMNVEV (reference sequence). Trimming removed 6 bases from V and 5 bases from J; junction bases left unmatched: 2. CDR3 length equals 13 residues. The CDR3 DNA reads TGTGCCAGCAGGCTAGCGGGGCACAATGAGCAGTTCTTC. It specifies CASRLAGHNEQFF.

V usage is TRBV5-6 and J usage is TRBJ2-7, with D possibly being TRBD2 (5 bases). Per the germline V gene, CDR1 is SGHDT and CDR2 is YYEEEE. This CDR3 is 14 amino acids long. Trimming removed 4 bases from V and 4 bases from J, with 15 bases in between. This chain's CDR3 is CASSPERTTYEQYF. The CDR3 DNA follows: TGTGCCAGCAGCCCGGAGCGGACGACTTACGAGCAGTACTTC.

V usage is TRBV27 and J usage is TRBJ2-3, with TRBD1 matching over 7 bases. The V and J ends lost 4 bases and 3 bases, in that order; junction bases with no gene match: 19. Germline V lookup: CDR1 MNHEY, CDR2 SMNVEV (reference sequence). The CDR3 loop spans 19 amino acids. CDR3 in amino acids: CASSSYGITLTGLTDTQYF. Written as DNA, the CDR3 is TGTGCCAGCAGTTCTTACGGAATTACGCTGACAGGGCTTACAGATACGCAGTATTTT.

CDR3 DNA: TGTGCCAGCAGCTACGGGACAGGGTCTGGAAACACCATATATTTT. It codes for CASSYGTGSGNTIYF. This chain connects TRBV5-6 to TRBJ1-3; TRBD1 agrees at 9 bases. The V segment lost 3 bases and the J segment 1 base; nucleotides outside the gene matches: 2. The germline V gene has CDR1 SGHDT and CDR2 YYEEEE. The CDR3 runs to 15 residues.

The V gene is TRBV27, the J gene TRBJ2-1, with 8 nucleotides matching TRBD1. This CDR3 region has 12 residues. Germline loops: CDR1 MNHEY, CDR2 SMNVEV (reference sequence). Trimming at V came to 7 bases and at J to 7 bases, leaving 3 bases not matched to a gene. The CDR3 spells CASTNRGNEQFF. CDR3 coding DNA: TGTGCCAGCACCAACAGGGGGAATGAGCAGTTCTTC.

This chain uses TRBV7-6 with TRBJ2-1; TRBD2 is a possible D gene (5 bases). Germline CDR1 reads SGHVS; CDR2 reads FNYEAQ. V lost 3 bases to trimming and J lost 5 bases, with 17 bases between them. The CDR3 has 16 amino acids. CDR3 sequence (DNA): TGTGCCAGCAGCTTCGCGTTTCGGCGGAGGAACAATGAGCAGTTCTTC. Translated, it gives CASSFAFRRRNNEQFF.

The chain links TRBV27 to TRBJ2-7; the D gene is possibly TRBD1 (6 bases). The germline V gene encodes CDR1 MNHEY and CDR2 SMNVEV (reference sequence). Deletions cut 8 bases from V and 2 bases from J, with 19 bases between. This CDR3 has 15 amino acids. CDR3 coding DNA: TGTGCCAGCTCCCTCCTAGGGGGAGCCACCTACGAGCAGTACTTC. Encoded protein: CASSLLGGATYEQYF.

J is TRBJ2-7 and V is TRBV19; possible D gene TRBD2, 6 bases. Trimming took off 6 bases at V and 3 bases at J, with 15 bases between the two ends. The CDR3 is 14 amino acids. The V gene's germline CDR1 is LNHDA and CDR2 SQIVND (reference sequence). The CDR3 DNA is TGTGCCAGTAGCCCGCGGGGAGCTCTCTACGAGCAGTACTTC. Translated: CASSPRGALYEQYF.

V is TRBV6-5 and J is TRBJ1-2; tentatively, D is TRBD1 (5 bases). CDR3 length: 14 residues. Germline CDR1 is MNHEY and CDR2 is SVGAGI. V was shortened by 7 bases and J by 5 bases, with 17 bases between the two germline ends. The CDR3 loop reads CASTPGGSGYGYTF. CDR3 bases: TGTGCCAGCACCCCTGGGGGGTCGGGGTATGGCTACACCTTC.

V is TRBV19 and J is TRBJ2-1; D perhaps matches TRBD1 (6 bases). In germline, CDR1 is LNHDA, CDR2 SQIVND (reference sequence). With 3 bases removed from V and 6 bases from J, the gap between germline ends came to 12 bases. The CDR3 extends over 14 amino acids. As DNA, the CDR3 is TGTGCCAGTAGTATCCAGGGGCTGGGCAATGAGCAGTTCTTC. Encoded protein: CASSIQGLGNEQFF.

This clone was seen a few times. The chain has TRBV29-1 and TRBJ2-7, with D unresolved. This CDR3 spans 15 amino acids. V lost 3 bases and J lost 2, with 17 bases in between. Germline V gives CDR1 SQVTM, CDR2 ANQGSEA. CDR3 bases: TGCAGCGTTGAGCTCGGTGATACAGTGGCCTACGAGCAGTACTTC. Protein: CSVELGDTVAYEQYF.

This clone was counted a few times. This rearrangement joins TRBV29-1 to TRBJ1-1; D gene ambiguous. V lost 3 bases and J 5 bases, leaving 7 bases between the germline ends. This CDR3 has 11 residues. Germline V gene lookup returns CDR1 SQVTM and CDR2 ANQGSEA. The CDR3 region is CSVEWETEAFF. CDR3 DNA: TGCAGCGTTGAGTGGGAGACTGAAGCTTTCTTT.

The rearrangement uses TRBV10-3 and TRBJ1-1; perhaps TRBD1 as D (5 bases). Between the trimmed V and J ends, which lost 5 bases and 1 base, there was a span of 5 bases. CDR1 ENHRY and CDR2 SYGVKD come from the germline V gene. The CDR3 has 12 residues. For the CDR3, the DNA is TGTGCCATCAGTACAGGGAACACTGAAGCTTTCTTT. Its protein product is CAISTGNTEAFF.